This passage covers 18 T cell receptor beta chains from one sample sequenced in a study of cytotoxic CD8 clonotypes in ibrutinib-treated CLL. Generated by immunoSEQ multiplex PCR, the TCRdb table keeps only in-frame clones and is missing some. The data hold about 84,000 clones, with roughly 84% observed a single time. The input for sequencing was PBMCs, taken before ibrutinib treatment. The receptors come from a human donor with chronic lymphocytic leukemia.

In its sample, this clone was seen once. The rearrangement uses TRBV7-9 and TRBJ2-7; 13 bases line up with TRBD2. Germline loops: CDR1 SEHNR, CDR2 FQNEAQ (reference sequence). V shed 5 bases and J 2 bases; nucleotides not matched to a gene: 12. The CDR3 spans 18 residues. CDR3 DNA: TGTGCCAGCAGCCCCGAGGCACCGACTAGCGGGAGGCCCTACGAGCAGTACTTC. The encoded protein is CASSPEAPTSGRPYEQYF.

This clone showed up just a few times. V usage is TRBV19 and J usage is TRBJ1-3, with D unclear. The V and J ends lost 3 bases and 7 bases respectively, with 10 bases between them. This CDR3 is built from 13 residues. The germline gives CDR1 LNHDA, CDR2 SQIVND (reference sequence). CDR3: CASSMTGRNTIYF. CDR3 nucleotide sequence: TGTGCCAGTAGTATGACCGGGCGGAACACCATATATTTT.

The V call is TRBV10-1, the J call TRBJ2-1; TRBD2 matches at 11 bases. From germline, CDR1 is WNHNN and CDR2 SYGVQD (reference sequence). The CDR3 covers 18 residues. J lost 6 bases, V lost 0 bases, and 10 bases had no gene match. The CDR3 sequence: CASSESLTSGKFGNEQFF. CDR3 sequence (DNA): TGCGCCAGCAGTGAGTCTTTGACTAGCGGGAAGTTTGGCAATGAGCAGTTCTTC.

The V gene is TRBV5-6, the J gene TRBJ2-5, with TRBD1 identical over 7 bases. This CDR3 has 15 residues. V dropped 3 bases and J dropped 5; count of bases not matched to a gene: 10. CDR1 and CDR2 (germline): SGHDT, YYEEEE. Here the CDR3 DNA reads TGTGCCAGCAGCTGGACAGGTGGCCCCGGGGAGACCCAGTACTTC. Protein: CASSWTGGPGETQYF. Filled out from reference TRBV5-6 and TRBJ2-5, the complete variable domain reads DAGVTQSPTHLIKTRGQQVTLRCSPKSGHDTVSWYQQALGQGPQFIFQYYEEEERQRGNFPDRFSGHQFPNYSSELNVNALLLGDSALYLCASSWTGGPGETQYFGPGTRLLVL.

The V call is TRBV9, the J call TRBJ2-7; 7 bases fit TRBD1. The CDR3 contains 15 residues. Unmatched junction bases numbered 10, after V lost 3 bases and J lost 4 bases. Germline V gives CDR1 SGDLS, CDR2 YYNGEE. The CDR3 sequence is CASSAENRGWYEQYF. Here the CDR3 DNA reads TGTGCCAGCAGCGCCGAAAACAGGGGTTGGTACGAGCAGTACTTC.

The chain has TRBV11-1 and TRBJ1-1, with 7 bases matching TRBD1. The CDR3 length is 15 residues. The junction had 8 bases not matched to a gene; V was cut back by 2 bases and J by 5 bases. CDR1 is SGHAT, CDR2 FQDESV, per germline (reference sequence). CDR3 in amino acids: CASSLTTGDGTEAFF. The CDR3 DNA is TGTGCCAGCAGCTTAACCACAGGGGATGGGACTGAAGCTTTCTTT.

The chain links TRBV5-5 to TRBJ2-7; D is possibly TRBD1 or TRBD2 (5 bases each). The CDR3 length is 15 residues. Deletions cut 2 bases from V and 9 bases from J, with 21 bases between. In germline, CDR1 is SGHKS, CDR2 YYEKEE (reference sequence). For the CDR3, the DNA is TGTGCCAGCAGCTTTACCAGGGACGTCACCAGTGGGCAGTACTTC. Protein product: CASSFTRDVTSGQYF.

The chain combines TRBV6-6 with TRBJ1-2; 8 bases fit TRBD1. The CDR3 totals 12 residues. The germline V gene has CDR1 MNHNY and CDR2 SVGAGI (reference sequence). The V and J ends lost 6 bases and 8 bases, in that order; junction bases with no gene match: 5. The DNA for the CDR3 is TGTGCCAGCAGCCAGGACAGGGCCGGCTACACCTTC. Translating it yields CASSQDRAGYTF.

The J gene is TRBJ1-2, the V gene TRBV6-1, with D uncertain. Germline lookup yields CDR1 MNHNS and CDR2 SASEGT. CDR3 length equals 13 residues. V was trimmed by 3 bases and J by 3 bases, leaving 8 bases between them. The CDR3 nucleotides read TGTGCCAGCAGTGAGCGAGTCTACTATGGCTACACCTTC. Its translation is CASSERVYYGYTF.

V is TRBV28 and J is TRBJ2-5, with D possibly being TRBD2 (6 bases). The V gene's germline CDR1 is MDHEN and CDR2 SYDVKM. The CDR3 covers 14 residues. V was trimmed by 6 bases and J by 5 bases, leaving 16 bases between them. The CDR3 protein is CASSHLGGRETQYF. DNA for the CDR3: TGTGCCAGCAGCCACCTTGGAGGGAGGGAGACCCAGTACTTC.

The chain couples TRBV9 to TRBJ2-2; D is undetermined. With 1 base removed from V and 1 base from J, the gap between germline ends came to 11 bases. CDR1 SGDLS and CDR2 YYNGEE come from the germline V gene. This CDR3 spans 16 amino acids. The CDR3 bases are TGTGCCAGCAGCGTATCATCTGCGGAGAACACCGGGGAGCTGTTTTTT. Translating gives CASSVSSAENTGELFF.

CDR3 in DNA: TGTGCCAGTAGTATGCATGGCAGTGAGACCCAGTACTTC. Translating it yields CASSMHGSETQYF. This sequence joins TRBV19 and TRBJ2-5; no reliable D call. V lost 3 bases and J lost 5, with 10 bases in between. CDR3 length equals 13 residues. Germline CDR1 LNHDA, CDR2 SQIVND (reference sequence). The whole variable domain, remainder taken from reference TRBV19 and TRBJ2-5, is DGGITQSPKYLFRKEGQNVTLSCEQNLNHDAMYWYRQDPGQGLRLIYYSQIVNDFQKGDIAEGYSVSREKKESFPLTVTSAQKNPTAFYLCASSMHGSETQYFGPGTRLLVL.

The chain employs TRBV5-4 and TRBJ1-1; 7 bases fit TRBD1. The trim removed 4 bases at V and 6 bases at J, leaving 15 bases unmatched. Germline CDR1 is SGHNT and CDR2 is YYREEE (reference sequence). CDR3 length equals 16 residues. As DNA, the CDR3 is TGTGCCAGCAGCCCACCCACAGGGACAGTCGGCCCTGAAGCTTTCTTT. Amino acid sequence: CASSPPTGTVGPEAFF.

The rearrangement uses TRBV18 and TRBJ1-1; no reliable D call. Germline V gives CDR1 KGHSH, CDR2 LQKENI. This CDR3 has 16 amino acids. The V and J ends lost 1 base and 1 base respectively, with 13 bases between them. CDR3 bases: TGTGCCAGCTCACCACGAGGTATTGGAACGAACACTGAAGCTTTCTTT. Its translation: CASSPRGIGTNTEAFF.

In its sample, this clone was seen once. The chain combines TRBV11-3 with TRBJ1-3; D is undetermined. Germline assignment: CDR1 SGHNT and CDR2 YENEEA. Between the trimmed V and J ends, which lost 1 base and 0 bases, there was a span of 10 bases. The length of the CDR3 is 16 residues. This CDR3 is CASSLVKGFSGNTIYF. The CDR3 DNA is TGTGCCAGCAGCTTAGTGAAGGGCTTCTCTGGAAACACCATATATTTT.

The V and J genes are TRBV6-6 and TRBJ1-5, with TRBD1 matching over 12 bases. V gave up 1 base and J gave up 6 bases; unmatched junction bases: 4. The length of the CDR3 is 16 residues. The germline gives CDR1 MNHNY, CDR2 SVGAGI (reference sequence). CDR3 DNA sequence: TGTGCCAGCAGTTACTTGGGACAGGGGGCGAGTCAGCCCCAGCATTTT. It encodes CASSYLGQGASQPQHF.

J is TRBJ1-2 and V is TRBV6-6; the D is unclear. The germline gives CDR1 MNHNY, CDR2 SVGAGI (reference sequence). With 6 bases removed from V and 0 bases from J, the gap between germline ends came to 8 bases. CDR3 length: 13 residues. The CDR3, as DNA: TGTGCCAGCAGGATAGAAGCTAACTATGGCTACACCTTC. This gives the protein CASRIEANYGYTF.

This clone was found many times. J is TRBJ2-3 and V is TRBV5-1; D possibly uses TRBD1 or TRBD2 (5 bases each). Trimming pared 7 bases from V and 4 bases from J, leaving 13 bases between. This CDR3 spans 13 amino acids. Germline loops: CDR1 SGHRS, CDR2 YFSETQ. DNA for the CDR3: TGCGCCAGCTCTGTGTGGGGGTCAGATACGCAGTATTTT. Encoded protein: CASSVWGSDTQYF.